This TCR beta chain was observed in a study of OX40 agonist ivuxolimab in advanced cancers. The CDR3 has 16 amino acids. Germline V gene lookup returns CDR1 SGHTA and CDR2 FQGNSA. Trimming at V came to 5 bases and at J to 7 bases, leaving 8 bases not matched to a gene. Clones were read by immunoSEQ multiplex PCR, and TCRdb kept only the in-frame ones, dropping some. The sample carries fewer than 85,000 clones, around 83% recorded once. Note on this clone: What it recognizes is unknown.

Study observations and caveats: There were, on average, more expanded clones in CD8+ T cells than in CD4+.

Material: CD4+ or CD8+ T cells sorted from blood, obtained in a trial of the OX40 agonist ivuxolimab. The TCR comes from an adult with an advanced solid tumor such as melanoma, head and neck, liver or kidney cancer. This chain joins TRBV7-2 and TRBJ2-1, with 13 bases fitting TRBD2. The DNA of the CDR3 is TGTGCCAGCAGCCTAGGACTAGCGGGGGCCGGGAATGAGCAGTTCTTC. This sequence encodes CASSLGLAGAGNEQFF.